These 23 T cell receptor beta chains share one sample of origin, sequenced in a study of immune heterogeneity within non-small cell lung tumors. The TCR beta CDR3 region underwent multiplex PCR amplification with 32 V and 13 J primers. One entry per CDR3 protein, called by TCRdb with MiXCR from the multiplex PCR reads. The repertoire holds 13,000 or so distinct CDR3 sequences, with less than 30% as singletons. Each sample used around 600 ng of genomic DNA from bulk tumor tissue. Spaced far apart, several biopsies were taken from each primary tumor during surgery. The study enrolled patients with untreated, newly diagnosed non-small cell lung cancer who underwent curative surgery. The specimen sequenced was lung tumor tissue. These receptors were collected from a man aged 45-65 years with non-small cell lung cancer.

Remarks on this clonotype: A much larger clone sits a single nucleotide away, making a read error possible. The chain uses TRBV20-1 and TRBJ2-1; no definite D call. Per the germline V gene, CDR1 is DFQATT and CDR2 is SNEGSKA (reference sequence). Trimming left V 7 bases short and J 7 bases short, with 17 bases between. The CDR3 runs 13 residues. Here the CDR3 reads CSVPARLRNEQFF. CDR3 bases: TGCAGTGTTCCGGCCCGTTTGCGGAATGAGCAGTTCTTC.

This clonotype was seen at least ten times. The CDR3: CASSPSPGQGARSTEAFF. DNA of the CDR3: TGTGCCAGCAGTCCCTCCCCCGGACAGGGGGCGAGGAGCACTGAAGCTTTCTTT. This rearrangement joins TRBV6-1 to TRBJ1-1, with 11 bases fitting TRBD1. The ends lost 5 bases at V and 4 bases at J; junction bases unmatched: 15. The CDR3 runs to 18 residues. Germline values: CDR1 MNHNS, CDR2 SASEGT.

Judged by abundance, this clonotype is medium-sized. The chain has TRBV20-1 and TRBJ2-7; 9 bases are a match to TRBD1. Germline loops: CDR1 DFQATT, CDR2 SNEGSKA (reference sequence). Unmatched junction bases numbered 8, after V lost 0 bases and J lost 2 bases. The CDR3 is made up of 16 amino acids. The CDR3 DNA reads TGCAGTGCTAGAGATTCGGGACAGGGTGACCCCTACGAGCAGTACTTC. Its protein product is CSARDSGQGDPYEQYF.

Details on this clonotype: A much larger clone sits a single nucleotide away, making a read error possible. The CDR3 protein is CASSPAEGANYGYSF. The CDR3 DNA sequence: TGTGCCAGCTCACCCGCGGAGGGGGCGAACTATGGCTACAGCTTC. V is TRBV18 and J is TRBJ1-2, with 7 bases matching TRBD1. CDR1 and CDR2 (germline): KGHSH, LQKENI. The CDR3 has 15 amino acids.

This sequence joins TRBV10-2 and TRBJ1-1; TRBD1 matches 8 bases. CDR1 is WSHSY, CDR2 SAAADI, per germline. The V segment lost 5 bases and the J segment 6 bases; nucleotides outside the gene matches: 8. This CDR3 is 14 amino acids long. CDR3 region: CASSSGTGNPEAFF. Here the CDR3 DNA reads TGCGCCAGCAGTTCCGGGACAGGTAACCCTGAAGCTTTCTTT.

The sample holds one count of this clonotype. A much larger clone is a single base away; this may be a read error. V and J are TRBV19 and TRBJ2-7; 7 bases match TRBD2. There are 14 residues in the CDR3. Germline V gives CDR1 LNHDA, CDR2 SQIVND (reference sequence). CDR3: CASSAAGPLYEEYF. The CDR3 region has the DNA TGTGCCAGTAGTGCAGCGGGGCCTCTCTACGAGGAGTACTTC.

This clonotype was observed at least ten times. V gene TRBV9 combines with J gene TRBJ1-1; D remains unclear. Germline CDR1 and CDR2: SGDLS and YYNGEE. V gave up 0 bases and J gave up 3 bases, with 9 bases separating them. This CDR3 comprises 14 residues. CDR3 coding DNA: TGTGCCAGCAGCGTAGTGCCGGGAGACACTGAAGCTTTCTTT. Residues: CASSVVPGDTEAFF.

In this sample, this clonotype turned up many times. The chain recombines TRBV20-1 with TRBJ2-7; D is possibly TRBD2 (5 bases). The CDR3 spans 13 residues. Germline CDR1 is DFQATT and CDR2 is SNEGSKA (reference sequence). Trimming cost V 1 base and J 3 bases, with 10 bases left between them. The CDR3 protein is CSARGERDYEQYF. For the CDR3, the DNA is TGCAGTGCTAGAGGGGAGAGGGACTACGAGCAGTACTTC.

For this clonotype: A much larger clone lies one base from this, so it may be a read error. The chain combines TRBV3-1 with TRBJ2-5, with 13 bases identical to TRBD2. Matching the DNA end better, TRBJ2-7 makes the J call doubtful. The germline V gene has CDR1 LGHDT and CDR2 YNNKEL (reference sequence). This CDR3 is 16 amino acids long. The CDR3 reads CARSRGGTSGKSEQYF. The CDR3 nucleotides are TGTGCCAGAAGCCGAGGAGGGACTAGCGGGAAATCCGAGCAGTACTTC.

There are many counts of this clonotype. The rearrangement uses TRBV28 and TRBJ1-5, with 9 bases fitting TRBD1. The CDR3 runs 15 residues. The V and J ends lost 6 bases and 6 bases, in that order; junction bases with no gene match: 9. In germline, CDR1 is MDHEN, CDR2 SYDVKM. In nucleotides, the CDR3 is TGTGCCAGCAGGGGATCGGGACAGGGAAGTCAGCCCCAGCATTTT. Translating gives CASRGSGQGSQPQHF. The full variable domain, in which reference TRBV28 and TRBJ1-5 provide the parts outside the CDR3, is DVKVTQSSRYLVKRTGEKVFLECVQDMDHENMFWYRQDPGLGLRLIYFSYDVKMKEKGDIPEGYSVSREKKERFSLILESASTNQTSMYLCASRGSGQGSQPQHFGDGTRLSIL.

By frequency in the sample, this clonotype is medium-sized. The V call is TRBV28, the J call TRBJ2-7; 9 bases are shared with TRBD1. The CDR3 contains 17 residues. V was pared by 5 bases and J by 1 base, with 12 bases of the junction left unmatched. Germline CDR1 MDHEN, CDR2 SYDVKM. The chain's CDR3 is CASSLLIGTGISYEQYF. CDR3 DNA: TGTGCCAGCAGTCTATTGATCGGGACAGGGATTTCCTACGAGCAGTACTTC.

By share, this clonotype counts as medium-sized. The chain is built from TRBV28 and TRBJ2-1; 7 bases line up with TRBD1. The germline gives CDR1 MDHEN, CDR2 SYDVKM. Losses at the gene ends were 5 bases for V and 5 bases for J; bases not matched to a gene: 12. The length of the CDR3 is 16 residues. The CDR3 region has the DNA TGTGCCAGCAGTCTCCTCACGTCGGGACAGAACAATGAGCAGTTCTTC. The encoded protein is CASSLLTSGQNNEQFF.

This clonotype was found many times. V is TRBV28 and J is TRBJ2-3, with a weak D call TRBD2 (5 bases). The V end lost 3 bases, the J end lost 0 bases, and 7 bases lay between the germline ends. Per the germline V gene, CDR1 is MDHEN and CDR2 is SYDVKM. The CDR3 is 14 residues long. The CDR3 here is CASSLGASTDTQYF. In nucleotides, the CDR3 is TGTGCCAGCAGTTTGGGAGCTAGCACAGATACGCAGTATTTT.

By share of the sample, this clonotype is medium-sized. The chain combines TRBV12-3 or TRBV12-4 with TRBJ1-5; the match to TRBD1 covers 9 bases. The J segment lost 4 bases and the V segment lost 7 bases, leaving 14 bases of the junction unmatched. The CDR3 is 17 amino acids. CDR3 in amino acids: CASTAQGAHAGNQPQHF. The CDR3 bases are TGTGCCAGCACCGCACAGGGGGCACATGCAGGGAATCAGCCCCAGCATTTT.

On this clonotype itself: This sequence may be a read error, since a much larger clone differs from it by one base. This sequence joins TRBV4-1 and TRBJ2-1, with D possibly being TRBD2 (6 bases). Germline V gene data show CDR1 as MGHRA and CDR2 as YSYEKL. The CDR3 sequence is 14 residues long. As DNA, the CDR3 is TGCGCCAGCAGCCAAGGGGGATGGGAGGATGAGCACTTCTTC. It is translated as CASSQGGWEDEHFF.

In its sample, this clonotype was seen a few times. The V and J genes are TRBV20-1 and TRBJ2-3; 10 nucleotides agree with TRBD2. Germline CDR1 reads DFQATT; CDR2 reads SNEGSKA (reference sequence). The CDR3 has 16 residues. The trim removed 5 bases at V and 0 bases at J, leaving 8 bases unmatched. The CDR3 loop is CSARLGLAFSTDTQYF. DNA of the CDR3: TGCAGTGCTCGTTTGGGACTAGCGTTTAGCACAGATACGCAGTATTTT.

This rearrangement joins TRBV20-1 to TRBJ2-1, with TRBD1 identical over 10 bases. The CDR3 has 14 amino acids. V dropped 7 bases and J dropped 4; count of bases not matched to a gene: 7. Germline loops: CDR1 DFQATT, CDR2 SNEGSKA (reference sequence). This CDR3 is CSGGTGEGYNEQFF. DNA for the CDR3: TGCAGTGGCGGGACAGGGGAAGGATACAATGAGCAGTTCTTC.

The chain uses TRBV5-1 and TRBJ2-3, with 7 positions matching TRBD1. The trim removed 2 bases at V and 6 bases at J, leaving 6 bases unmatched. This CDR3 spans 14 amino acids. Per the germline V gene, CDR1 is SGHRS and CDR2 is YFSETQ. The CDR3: CASSLQGNRDTQYF. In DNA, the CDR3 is TGCGCCAGCAGCTTACAGGGGAACAGGGATACGCAGTATTTT.

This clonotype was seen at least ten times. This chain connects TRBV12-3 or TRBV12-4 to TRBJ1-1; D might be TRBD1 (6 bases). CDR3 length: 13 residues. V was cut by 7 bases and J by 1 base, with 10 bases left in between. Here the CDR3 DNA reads TGTGCCAGCACCACGGGACAGAACACTGAAGCTTTCTTT. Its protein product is CASTTGQNTEAFF.

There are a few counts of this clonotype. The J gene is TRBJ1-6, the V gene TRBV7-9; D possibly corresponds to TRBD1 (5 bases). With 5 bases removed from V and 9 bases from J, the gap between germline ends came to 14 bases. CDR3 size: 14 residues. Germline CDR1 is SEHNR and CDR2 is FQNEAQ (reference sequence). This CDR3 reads CASSAAGGGSPLHF. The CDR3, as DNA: TGTGCCAGCAGCGCCGCCGGGGGAGGTTCACCCCTCCACTTT.

CDR3 amino acids: CASSGQKETQYF. The CDR3 DNA is TGTGCCAGCAGCGGACAGAAAGAGACCCAGTACTTC. V usage is TRBV7-6 and J usage is TRBJ2-5, with D possibly being TRBD1 (6 bases). Trimming removed 5 bases from V and 3 bases from J, with 7 bases in between. Looked up from germline, CDR1 is SGHVS and CDR2 is FNYEAQ. CDR3 length: 12 amino acids.

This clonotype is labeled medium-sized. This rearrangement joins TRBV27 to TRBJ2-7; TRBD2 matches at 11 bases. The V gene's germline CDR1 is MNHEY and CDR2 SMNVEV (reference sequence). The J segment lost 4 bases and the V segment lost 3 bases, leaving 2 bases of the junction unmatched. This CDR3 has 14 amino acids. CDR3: CASSFSGRDYEQYF. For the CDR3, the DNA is TGTGCCAGCAGTTTTAGCGGGAGGGATTACGAGCAGTACTTC.

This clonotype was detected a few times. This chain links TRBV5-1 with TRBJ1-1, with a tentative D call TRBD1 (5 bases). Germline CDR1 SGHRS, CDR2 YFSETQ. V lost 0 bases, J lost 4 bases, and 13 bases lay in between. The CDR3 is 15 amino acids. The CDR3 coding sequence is TGCGCCAGCAGCTTGGGGGGACGGGAGGGCACTGAAGCTTTCTTT. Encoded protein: CASSLGGREGTEAFF.